The 23 T cell receptor beta chains listed next were all sequenced from one sample in a study of blood T cell repertoires in COVID-19. Profiling relied on immunoSEQ multiplex PCR, and the TCRdb table lists in-frame clones only, not all of them. The table includes approximately 82,000 clones, 81% detected once. Material: peripheral blood. Source of these receptors: a human donor in a cohort sampled during active COVID-19.

This clone was counted at least ten times. This chain connects TRBV9 to TRBJ2-7; 9 nucleotides align to TRBD2. Germline CDR1 is SGDLS and CDR2 is YYNGEE. There are 16 residues in the CDR3. Trimming cost V 4 bases and J 3 bases; bases outside gene matches: 11. The CDR3: CASSRGERGDLYEQYF. CDR3 sequence (DNA): TGTGCCAGCAGCCGAGGGGAGCGGGGGGACCTCTACGAGCAGTACTTC.

The gene calls are TRBV5-5 and TRBJ1-5; 7 bases line up with TRBD1. Looked up from germline, CDR1 is SGHKS and CDR2 is YYEKEE (reference sequence). Trimming at V came to 1 base and at J to 4 bases, leaving 5 bases not matched to a gene. CDR3 length equals 15 residues. The CDR3 spells CASSLIRDRNQPQHF. Here the CDR3 DNA reads TGTGCCAGCAGCTTGATTAGGGACAGAAATCAGCCCCAGCATTTT.

This chain connects TRBV25-1 to TRBJ2-3, with a possible D match to TRBD2 (6 bases). The CDR3 spans 14 residues. V was pared by 4 bases and J by 5 bases, with 13 bases between. Per the germline V gene, CDR1 is MGHDK and CDR2 is SYGVNS. The CDR3 loop reads CASSARGRGDTQYF. The CDR3 coding sequence is TGTGCCAGCAGTGCTAGAGGGCGGGGAGATACGCAGTATTTT.

The chain carries TRBV5-5 and TRBJ1-1; TRBD1 aligns across 7 bases. V shed 4 bases and J 4 bases; nucleotides not matched to a gene: 4. Germline V lookup: CDR1 SGHKS, CDR2 YYEKEE (reference sequence). The CDR3 loop spans 13 amino acids. The CDR3 bases are TGTGCCAGCAGCATTCAGGGGGGCACTGAAGCTTTCTTT. It codes for CASSIQGGTEAFF.

This clone was seen just once. This chain uses TRBV19 with TRBJ2-7; the D is unclear. The V gene's germline CDR1 is LNHDA and CDR2 SQIVND (reference sequence). CDR3 length: 14 amino acids. Trimming stripped 5 bases from V and 0 bases from J, with 11 bases between. The CDR3 DNA is TGTGCCAGTAGTCGTAGCAGCCACTCCTACGAGCAGTACTTC. It encodes CASSRSSHSYEQYF.

The table lists this clone with a few counts. This chain connects TRBV18 to TRBJ2-1; D remains ambiguous. In germline, CDR1 is KGHSH, CDR2 LQKENI. The length of the CDR3 is 13 residues. V was pared by 2 bases and J by 13 bases, with 15 bases between. DNA for the CDR3: TGTGCCAGCTCACCAGAGTATAGTTGGTTTCAGTTCTTC. Its translation is CASSPEYSWFQFF.

This clone turned up a few times. This rearrangement joins TRBV21-1 to TRBJ2-3; TRBD2 was called by the table and not checked on the DNA. TRBV21-1 is annotated as a pseudogene. This CDR3 region has 19 residues. The CDR3 here is CASSKFPGTSGTSTDTQYF. CDR3 coding DNA: TGTGCCAGCAGCAAATTTCCAGGGACTAGCGGCACTAGCACAGATACGCAGTATTTT.

The rearrangement uses TRBV5-4 and TRBJ2-2, with D unresolved. The CDR3 is 15 residues long. Trimming removed 1 base from V and 1 base from J, with 8 bases in between. Germline assignment: CDR1 SGHNT and CDR2 YYREEE (reference sequence). CDR3: CASSLLAGNTGELFF. DNA for the CDR3: TGTGCCAGCAGCTTGTTAGCCGGGAACACCGGGGAGCTGTTTTTT.

The rearrangement uses TRBV5-1 and TRBJ2-5; D is possibly TRBD2 (5 bases). This CDR3 is built from 14 residues. V was shortened by 7 bases and J by 1 base, with 14 bases between the two germline ends. Germline V gene lookup returns CDR1 SGHRS and CDR2 YFSETQ. This CDR3 reads CASYLGSAQETQYF. CDR3 DNA: TGCGCCAGCTATCTGGGGAGCGCCCAAGAGACCCAGTACTTC. Looking up the rest from reference TRBV5-1 and TRBJ2-5 gives the full variable domain: KAGVTQTPRYLIKTRGQQVTLSCSPISGHRSVSWYQQTPGQGLQFLFEYFSETQRNKGNFPGRFSGRQFSNSRSEMNVSTLELGDSALYLCASYLGSAQETQYFGPGTRLLVL.

This rearrangement joins TRBV28 to TRBJ1-4; TRBD1 matches 9 bases. The germline gives CDR1 MDHEN, CDR2 SYDVKM. Trimming cost V 3 bases and J 5 bases; bases outside gene matches: 4. This CDR3 is 15 amino acids long. The CDR3 DNA reads TGTGCCAGCAGTTTCTCCGGGACAGGGAATGAAAAACTGTTTTTT. Translated: CASSFSGTGNEKLFF.

The chain is built from TRBV21-1 and TRBJ1-3. TRBV21-1 is given as a pseudogene. This CDR3 region has 13 residues. The CDR3 loop reads CASSKISGNTIYF. The DNA of the CDR3 is TGTGCCAGCAGCAAAATCTCGGGAAACACCATATATTTT.

This clone has only one observation. This chain connects TRBV5-1 to TRBJ1-6; 9 nucleotides align to TRBD1. Per the germline V gene, CDR1 is SGHRS and CDR2 is YFSETQ. With V trimmed by 3 bases and J by 6 bases, 1 base remained unmatched. This CDR3 contains 14 residues. CDR3 loop: CASSSTGGNSPLHF. CDR3 nucleotides: TGCGCCAGCAGCTCGACAGGGGGTAATTCACCCCTCCACTTT.

The V call is TRBV18, the J call TRBJ2-3; perhaps TRBD2 as D (6 bases). In germline, CDR1 is KGHSH, CDR2 LQKENI. V was shortened by 4 bases and J by 4 bases, with 12 bases between the two germline ends. CDR3 length equals 14 residues. This CDR3 reads CASSQAGSADTQYF. CDR3 coding DNA: TGTGCCAGCTCACAGGCGGGGAGCGCAGATACGCAGTATTTT.

This chain joins TRBV4-3 and TRBJ2-2; 10 bases match TRBD2. The CDR3 has 18 residues. In germline, CDR1 is LGHNA, CDR2 YSLEER. The V gene end was trimmed by 3 bases and the J gene end by 7 bases; junction bases not matched to a gene: 14. CDR3 DNA: TGCGCCAGCAGCCACCCATTTACCAGCGGGGGGGCCGGCGGGGAGCTGTTTTTT. Translated, it gives CASSHPFTSGGAGGELFF.

The rearrangement joins TRBV9 to TRBJ1-2; 8 positions match TRBD1. The CDR3 length is 13 residues. Germline V lookup: CDR1 SGDLS, CDR2 YYNGEE. V was clipped by 3 bases and J by 7 bases; unmatched bases: 5. The CDR3 sequence: CASSATDRGGYTF. In nucleotides, the CDR3 is TGTGCCAGCAGCGCCACTGACAGGGGTGGCTACACCTTC.

This chain uses TRBV7-9 with TRBJ1-1; D is ambiguous. Looked up from germline, CDR1 is SEHNR and CDR2 is FQNEAQ (reference sequence). Trimming cost V 6 bases and J 1 base, with 9 bases left between them. The CDR3 contains 13 residues. CDR3 loop: CASRESRNTEAFF. Written as DNA, the CDR3 is TGTGCCAGCAGAGAATCTAGGAACACTGAAGCTTTCTTT.

This clone was seen more than once but under ten times. This chain connects TRBV2 to TRBJ2-2; D is uncertain. V lost 8 bases to trimming and J lost 1 base, with 8 bases between them. The CDR3 spans 13 residues. Looked up from germline, CDR1 is SNHLY and CDR2 is FYNNEI. The CDR3 region is CASRLRNTGELFF. Here the CDR3 DNA reads TGTGCCAGCCGGTTAAGGAACACCGGGGAGCTGTTTTTT.

The chain employs TRBV2 and TRBJ2-2, with 12 bases matching TRBD2. Trimming at V came to 5 bases and at J to 5 bases, leaving 9 bases not matched to a gene. Germline CDR1 and CDR2: SNHLY and FYNNEI. CDR3 length: 17 residues. The CDR3 bases are TGTGCCAGCAGTCGATGGACTAGCGGGGAAAGGACCGGGGAGCTGTTTTTT. Its translation is CASSRWTSGERTGELFF.

The chain uses TRBV5-1 and TRBJ2-3; a possible D gene is TRBD1 (5 bases). Germline V CDR1 and CDR2: SGHRS, YFSETQ. V was pared by 1 base and J by 6 bases, with 12 bases between. The CDR3 is made up of 14 amino acids. The CDR3 loop reads CASSLWGPRDTQYF. The CDR3 coding sequence is TGCGCCAGCAGCTTGTGGGGCCCGCGGGATACGCAGTATTTT.

The V gene is TRBV6-5, the J gene TRBJ2-7; TRBD1 aligns across 9 bases. The trim removed 5 bases at V and 2 bases at J, leaving 7 bases unmatched. The CDR3 has 15 residues. Germline V gene data show CDR1 as MNHEY and CDR2 as SVGAGI. CDR3 bases: TGTGCCAGCAGTAGCCGGGACAGGGCTACCTACGAGCAGTACTTC. Translating it yields CASSSRDRATYEQYF.

This chain uses TRBV5-4 with TRBJ2-1, with D perhaps TRBD1 (5 bases). This CDR3 contains 15 residues. Germline V gene lookup returns CDR1 SGHNT and CDR2 YYREEE (reference sequence). Trimming left V 4 bases short and J 5 bases short, with 16 bases between. Here the CDR3 reads CASSPSQGRHNEQFF. Here the CDR3 DNA reads TGTGCCAGCAGCCCTTCCCAGGGCCGTCACAATGAGCAGTTCTTC.

This chain connects TRBV28 to TRBJ1-6; possible D gene TRBD1, 5 bases. V was clipped by 6 bases and J by 8 bases, with 11 bases between them. CDR1 is MDHEN and CDR2 is SYDVKM in the germline V gene. The CDR3 length is 13 residues. Written as DNA, the CDR3 is TGTGCCAGCAGAAGGGGTTATGATTCACCCCTCCACTTT. This encodes CASRRGYDSPLHF.

This clone turned up a few times. J is TRBJ1-1 and V is TRBV5-1, with D maybe TRBD1 (6 bases). CDR3 length: 15 amino acids. Trimming left V 4 bases short and J 4 bases short, with 17 bases between. Germline-derived CDR1 and CDR2 are SGHRS and YFSETQ. Written as DNA, the CDR3 is TGCGCCAGCAGCCTTTCGGTCCTCAGGGGCACTGAAGCTTTCTTT. Translating gives CASSLSVLRGTEAFF.